The 9 T cell receptor beta chains given below trace back to one sample, sequenced in a study of Ad26.COV2.S vaccination and SARS-CoV-2 variants. Assay used: immunoSEQ multiplex PCR; TCRdb lists only in-frame clones, some missing. The data contain fewer than 400,000 clones, about 88% of them singletons. Indicated treatment: 15 to 20 received Ad26.COV2.S at low or high dose, single or two shots; 5 received placebo; per-sample allocation not given. Repertoires come from day 63 after the first vaccine or placebo injection. Sample: peripheral blood, taken in a trial of Ad26.COV2.S vaccine versus placebo. All receptors derive from a person between 18 and 65 years old who received the Ad26.COV2.S COVID-19 vaccine or a placebo.

This clone was detected ten times or more. The chain is built from TRBV5-1 and TRBJ1-1, with 9 bases fitting TRBD1. Germline CDR1 reads SGHRS; CDR2 reads YFSETQ. The CDR3 consists of 13 residues. V dropped 4 bases and J dropped 6; count of bases not matched to a gene: 4. The CDR3 DNA follows: TGCGCCAGCAGCAGGGACAGGGAGTCTGAAGCTTTCTTT. Translated, it gives CASSRDRESEAFF.

This chain uses TRBV5-4 with TRBJ2-7, with D possibly matching TRBD2 (5 bases). V was cut by 0 bases and J by 6 bases, with 16 bases left in between. CDR1 is SGHNT, CDR2 YYREEE, per germline (reference sequence). This CDR3 contains 15 residues. This CDR3 reads CASSLDAGQGSEQYF. CDR3 in DNA: TGTGCCAGCAGCTTGGACGCGGGCCAAGGGAGCGAGCAGTACTTC.

The chain uses TRBV5-6 and TRBJ1-1; 10 bases align to TRBD1. Looked up from germline, CDR1 is SGHDT and CDR2 is YYEEEE. There are 14 residues in the CDR3. With 4 bases clipped from V and 4 bases from J, the junction kept 4 bases outside the gene matches. This CDR3 is CASSLGQGLTEAFF. The DNA for the CDR3 is TGTGCCAGCAGCCTGGGACAGGGGCTCACTGAAGCTTTCTTT.

The CDR3 protein is CASSLWDSGNTIYF. The CDR3 DNA is TGTGCCAGCAGCTTGTGGGACTCTGGAAACACCATATATTTT. The chain has TRBV7-9 and TRBJ1-3; the D is unclear. The CDR3 totals 14 residues. Trimming left V 3 bases short and J 0 bases short, with 6 bases between. Germline values: CDR1 SEHNR, CDR2 FQNEAQ (reference sequence).

The rearrangement links TRBV3-1 (or the pseudogene TRBV3-2) to TRBJ2-7; tentative D call: TRBD2 (5 bases). Trimming removed 3 bases at V and 2 bases at J, with 11 bases between. Germline assignment: CDR1 LGHDT and CDR2 YNNKEL (reference sequence). The length of the CDR3 is 14 residues. CDR3 sequence (DNA): TGTGCCAGCAGCCACCGGACGGGGACCTACGAGCAGTACTTC. Protein: CASSHRTGTYEQYF.

V and J are TRBV3-1 (or the pseudogene TRBV3-2) and TRBJ1-2, with 7 nucleotides matching TRBD1. The length of the CDR3 is 17 residues. The V and J ends lost 1 base and 0 bases, in that order; junction bases with no gene match: 8. The V gene's germline CDR1 is LGHDT and CDR2 YNNKEL (reference sequence). The CDR3 nucleotides are TGTGCCAGCAGCCAAGGGGTGGGACAGACTTCTAACTATGGCTACACCTTC. Translated, it gives CASSQGVGQTSNYGYTF.

The gene calls are TRBV11-3 and TRBJ2-5, with D maybe TRBD1 (7 bases). This CDR3 is built from 15 residues. Trimming took off 3 bases at V and 7 bases at J, with 18 bases between the two ends. Looked up from germline, CDR1 is SGHNT and CDR2 is YENEEA. The CDR3 DNA follows: TGTGCCAGCAGCTTCGGGGACAGTGAGGGGGGGACCCAGTACTTC. Its protein is CASSFGDSEGGTQYF.

This sequence joins TRBV25-1 and TRBJ2-3; the D gene is possibly TRBD2 (6 bases). The V gene's germline CDR1 is MGHDK and CDR2 SYGVNS. The CDR3 is made up of 15 amino acids. With 6 bases removed from V and 4 bases from J, the gap between germline ends came to 17 bases. The CDR3 nucleotides are TGTGCCAGCAGCCGGTCATGGGGGGTAGCAGATACGCAGTATTTT. Amino acid sequence: CASSRSWGVADTQYF. The whole variable domain, remainder taken from reference TRBV25-1 and TRBJ2-3, is EADIYQTPRYLVIGTGKKITLECSQTMGHDKMYWYQQDPGMELHLIHYSYGVNSTEKGDLSSESTVSRIRTEHFPLTLESARPSHTSQYLCASSRSWGVADTQYFGPGTRLTVL.

The rearrangement joins TRBV5-4 to TRBJ2-5; tentatively, D is TRBD1 or TRBD2 (5 bases each). The germline gives CDR1 SGHNT, CDR2 YYREEE (reference sequence). V was trimmed by 0 bases and J by 4 bases, leaving 10 bases between them. The CDR3 extends over 14 amino acids. DNA for the CDR3: TGTGCCAGCAGCTTGGGGGGGACCCGAGAGACCCAGTACTTC. It translates to CASSLGGTRETQYF.